These 18 T cell receptor beta chains were all obtained from the same sample, sequenced in a study of CD8 T cells in ankylosing spondylitis. Whole-study results and caveats: Characteristic of ankylosing spondylitis blood, it appeared, was a TCR beta motif comprising several highly homologous variants.

TCRdb reprocessed the 5' RACE reads via MiXCR and lists one record per CDR3 protein. The sample has about 420,000 distinct CDR3 sequences; about a fifth are singletons. These receptors are not linked to any known antigen. Material: blood, either unsorted or a sorted T cell fraction (not recorded which). Source of these receptors: a male donor with ankylosing spondylitis.

This clonotype was found many times. The J gene is TRBJ2-7, the V gene TRBV7-8, with TRBD2 matching over 7 bases. This CDR3 spans 15 amino acids. V shed 4 bases, J shed 3 bases, and the junction held 9 bases outside the gene matches. The germline gives CDR1 SGHVS, CDR2 FQNEAQ. In DNA, the CDR3 is TGTGCCAGCAGCTCCCGGCGGGAGACTCACTACGAGCAGTACTTC. The encoded protein is CASSSRRETHYEQYF.

The genes are TRBV9 and TRBJ2-1, with 10 bases fitting TRBD2. The CDR3 runs to 15 residues. Germline V CDR1 and CDR2: SGDLS, YYNGEE. V lost 3 bases, J lost 10 bases, and 10 bases stayed unmatched. CDR3: CASSDQREGRREQFF. CDR3 DNA sequence: TGTGCCAGCAGCGACCAGCGGGAGGGGAGAAGGGAGCAGTTCTTC. Drawing the rest from reference TRBV9 and TRBJ2-1, the complete variable domain is DSGVTQTPKHLITATGQRVTLRCSPRSGDLSVYWYQQSLDQGLQFLIQYYNGEERAKGNILERFSAQQFPDLHSELNLSSLELGDSALYFCASSDQREGRREQFFGPGTRLTVL.

The gene calls are TRBV2 and TRBJ1-5, with D possibly TRBD1 on 6 matching bases. CDR1 and CDR2 (germline): SNHLY, FYNNEI. The V end was cut by 6 bases, the J end by 2 bases, with 11 bases between. This CDR3 comprises 14 residues. CDR3: CASRVRGGNQPQHF. In nucleotides, the CDR3 is TGTGCCAGCAGGGTCAGGGGTGGCAATCAGCCCCAGCATTTT.

The chain carries TRBV5-1 and TRBJ2-3, with D maybe TRBD2 (8 bases). The CDR3 is 17 residues long. V was pared by 4 bases and J by 2 bases, with 20 bases between. Germline V CDR1 and CDR2: SGHRS, YFSETQ. The CDR3 reads CASSKWDSGRATDTQYF. CDR3 bases: TGCGCCAGCAGCAAATGGGACAGCGGGAGAGCCACAGATACGCAGTATTTT. The full variable domain, rest sourced from reference TRBV5-1 and TRBJ2-3, is KAGVTQTPRYLIKTRGQQVTLSCSPISGHRSVSWYQQTPGQGLQFLFEYFSETQRNKGNFPGRFSGRQFSNSRSEMNVSTLELGDSALYLCASSKWDSGRATDTQYFGPGTRLTVL.

The CDR3 is CATSRDSGRALGTYEQYF. DNA of the CDR3: TGTGCCACCAGCAGAGATAGCGGGAGGGCCCTCGGGACCTACGAGCAGTACTTC. The chain has TRBV15 and TRBJ2-7, with 11 nucleotides matching TRBD2. After removal of 0 bases from V and 2 bases from J, the junction contained 9 bases not matched to a gene. Germline V gene lookup returns CDR1 LNHNV and CDR2 YYDKDF (reference sequence). This CDR3 spans 18 amino acids.

This clonotype was detected only a few times. V is TRBV30 and J is TRBJ1-2; D unresolved. CDR3 length: 12 residues. Per the germline V gene, CDR1 is GTSNPN and CDR2 is SVGIG (reference sequence). Trimming pared 3 bases from V and 2 bases from J, leaving 7 bases between. CDR3 nucleotide sequence: TGTGCCTGGAGAAAAGGAAACTATGGCTACACCTTC. This codes for CAWRKGNYGYTF.

V and J are TRBV10-3 and TRBJ2-1; TRBD1 agrees at 7 bases. This CDR3 comprises 13 residues. Germline trimming cut 7 bases from V and 5 bases from J; bases unmatched to any gene: 5. The germline V gene encodes CDR1 ENHRY and CDR2 SYGVKD. The CDR3 reads CAITRDRDNEQFF. CDR3 DNA sequence: TGTGCCATCACCCGGGACAGAGACAATGAGCAGTTCTTC.

The chain links TRBV28 to TRBJ1-2; no definite D call. This CDR3 region has 14 residues. Germline loops: CDR1 MDHEN, CDR2 SYDVKM. The ends were cut back, 6 bases at V and 2 bases at J, with 13 bases in the middle. CDR3 bases: TGTGCCAGCAGGCGTTCCGGAACCAACTATGGCTACACCTTC. Protein: CASRRSGTNYGYTF.

This clonotype has a count of ten or more. This chain uses TRBV28 with TRBJ2-7; D uncertain. CDR1 MDHEN and CDR2 SYDVKM come from the germline V gene. This CDR3 comprises 13 residues. V lost 1 base and J lost 2, with 6 bases in between. The CDR3 here is CASSLYGTYEQYF. The CDR3 DNA sequence: TGTGCCAGCAGTTTATATGGGACCTACGAGCAGTACTTC.

There are many counts of this clonotype. The chain joins TRBV12-3 or TRBV12-4 to TRBJ1-6; D remains ambiguous. The CDR3 is made up of 14 amino acids. V was pared by 6 bases and J by 6 bases, with 12 bases between. CDR3 protein: CASSRLGSNSPLHF. CDR3 coding DNA: TGTGCCAGCAGCCGCTTGGGGTCTAATTCACCCCTCCACTTT.

The rearrangement uses TRBV19 and TRBJ2-3; 9 nucleotides align to TRBD1. Germline V gene data show CDR1 as LNHDA and CDR2 as SQIVND (reference sequence). There are 16 residues in the CDR3. V was pared by 5 bases and J by 4 bases, with 10 bases of the junction left unmatched. The CDR3 bases are TGTGCCAGTAGTCCCCAGGGACAGGGCGCCGCAGATACGCAGTATTTT. Protein sequence: CASSPQGQGAADTQYF.

The genes are TRBV3-1 and TRBJ2-7; a possible D gene is TRBD2 (5 bases). Trimming cost V 0 bases and J 6 bases, with 6 bases left between them. Germline-derived CDR1 and CDR2 are LGHDT and YNNKEL (reference sequence). The CDR3 loop spans 12 amino acids. CDR3 nucleotide sequence: TGTGCCAGCAGCCAAGAGCGGGCCGAGCAGTACTTC. This encodes CASSQERAEQYF.

This clonotype has just a few counts. The V and J genes are TRBV20-1 and TRBJ1-2; no clear D. V was pared by 6 bases and J by 4 bases, with 15 bases between. From germline, CDR1 is DFQATT and CDR2 SNEGSKA (reference sequence). The CDR3 spans 13 residues. CDR3 region: CSAKSPRPYGYTF. The CDR3 coding sequence is TGCAGTGCCAAATCCCCCCGGCCCTATGGCTACACCTTC.

The rearrangement links TRBV5-1 to TRBJ2-6; no firm D call. This CDR3 is 16 amino acids long. Germline CDR1 SGHRS, CDR2 YFSETQ. V lost 1 base and J lost 0, with 8 bases in between. CDR3 in DNA: TGCGCCAGCAGCTTGATGATCGGCTCTGGGGCCAACGTCCTGACTTTC. It translates to CASSLMIGSGANVLTF.

The V call is TRBV6-5, the J call TRBJ2-6; tentative D call: TRBD1 (5 bases). Trimming removed 2 bases at V and 0 bases at J, with 5 bases between. Germline V gene sequence: CDR1 MNHEY, CDR2 SVGAGI. The CDR3 runs 15 residues. The CDR3 spells CASSYGASGANVLTF. CDR3 nucleotides: TGTGCCAGCAGTTACGGGGCCTCTGGGGCCAACGTCCTGACTTTC.

This clonotype was recorded a few times. The J gene is TRBJ2-7, the V gene TRBV6-2 or TRBV6-3, with D possibly TRBD1 on 5 matching bases. This CDR3 has 14 residues. V was cut by 3 bases and J by 3 bases, with 12 bases left in between. CDR1 is MNHEY, CDR2 SVGEGT, per germline. For the CDR3, the DNA is TGTGCCAGCAGTTATCAGGGATCCATCTACGAGCAGTACTTC. Amino acids: CASSYQGSIYEQYF.

The V gene is TRBV7-9, the J gene TRBJ1-3; D is possibly TRBD1 (6 bases). Per germline, CDR1 SEHNR and CDR2 FQNEAQ (reference sequence). V lost 10 bases and J lost 5, with 12 bases in between. CDR3 size: 12 residues. The CDR3 DNA is TGTGCCACCCGGGGGCGGCGAAACACCATATATTTT. Its translation: CATRGRRNTIYF.

The chain couples TRBV5-1 to TRBJ2-2, with 7 bases fitting TRBD1. V was clipped by 4 bases and J by 4 bases; unmatched bases: 10. The length of the CDR3 is 16 residues. The V gene's germline CDR1 is SGHRS and CDR2 YFSETQ. As DNA, the CDR3 is TGCGCCAGCAGCCAGCAAGGGGACAGAAGCACCGGGGAGCTGTTTTTT. It is translated as CASSQQGDRSTGELFF.